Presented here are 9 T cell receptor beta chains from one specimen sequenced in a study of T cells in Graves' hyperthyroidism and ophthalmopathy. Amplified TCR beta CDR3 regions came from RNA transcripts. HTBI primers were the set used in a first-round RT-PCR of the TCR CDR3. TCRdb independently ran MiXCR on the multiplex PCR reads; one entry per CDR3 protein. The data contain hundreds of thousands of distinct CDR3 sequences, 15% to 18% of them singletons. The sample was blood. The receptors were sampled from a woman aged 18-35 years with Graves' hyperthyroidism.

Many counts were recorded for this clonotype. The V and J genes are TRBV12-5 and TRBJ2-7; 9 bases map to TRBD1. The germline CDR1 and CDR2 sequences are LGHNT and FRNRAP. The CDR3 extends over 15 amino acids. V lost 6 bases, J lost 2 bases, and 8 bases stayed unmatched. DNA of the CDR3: TGTGCTAGTGGAACCGACAGGGGGACCCCCTACGAGCAGTACTTC. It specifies CASGTDRGTPYEQYF.

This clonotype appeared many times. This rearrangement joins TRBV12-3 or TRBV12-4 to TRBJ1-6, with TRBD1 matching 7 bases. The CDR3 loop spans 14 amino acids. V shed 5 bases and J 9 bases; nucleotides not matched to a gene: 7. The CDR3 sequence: CASSPTGEGSPLHF. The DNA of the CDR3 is TGTGCCAGCAGTCCAACAGGGGAGGGTTCACCCCTCCACTTT.

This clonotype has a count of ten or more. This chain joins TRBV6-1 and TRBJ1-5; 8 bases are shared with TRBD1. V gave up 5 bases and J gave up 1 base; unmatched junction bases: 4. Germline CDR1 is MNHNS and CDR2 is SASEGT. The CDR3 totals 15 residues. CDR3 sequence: CASSSQGVSNQPQHF. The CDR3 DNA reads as TGTGCCAGCAGTTCACAGGGGGTGAGCAATCAGCCCCAGCATTTT.

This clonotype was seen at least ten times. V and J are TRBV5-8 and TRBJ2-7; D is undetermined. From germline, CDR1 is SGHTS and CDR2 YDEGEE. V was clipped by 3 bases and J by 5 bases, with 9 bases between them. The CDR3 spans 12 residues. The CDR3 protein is CASSSYLDEQYF. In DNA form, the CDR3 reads TGTGCCAGCAGCTCCTACTTGGACGAGCAGTACTTC.

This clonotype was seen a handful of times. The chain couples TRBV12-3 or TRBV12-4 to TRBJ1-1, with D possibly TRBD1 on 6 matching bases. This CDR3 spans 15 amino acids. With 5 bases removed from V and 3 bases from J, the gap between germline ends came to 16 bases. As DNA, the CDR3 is TGTGCCAGCAGTACCGGGGGGGGCTGGGACACTGAAGCTTTCTTT. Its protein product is CASSTGGGWDTEAFF.

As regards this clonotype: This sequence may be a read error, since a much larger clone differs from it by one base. The DNA for the CDR3 is TGTGCCAGCACCTTCCTGGACAGGGGCACAGATACGCAGTATTTT. Translation gives CASTFLDRGTDTQYF. This chain joins TRBV7-9 and TRBJ2-3, with 8 bases aligning to TRBD1. Looked up from germline, CDR1 is SEHNR and CDR2 is FQNEAQ (reference sequence). The CDR3 runs 15 residues. V lost 7 bases and J lost 1; bases outside the gene matches: 7. Combining the CDR3 with reference TRBV7-9 and TRBJ2-3 gives the whole variable domain DTGVSQNPRHKITKRGQNVTFRCDPISEHNRLYWYRQTLGQGPEFLTYFQNEAQLEKSRLLSDRFSAERPKGSFSTLEIQRTEQGDSAMYLCASTFLDRGTDTQYFGPGTRLTVL.

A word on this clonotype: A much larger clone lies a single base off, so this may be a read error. The chain's CDR3 is CASSLAGRDYEQYF. The CDR3 nucleotides are TGTGCCAGCAGCTTAGCTGGCAGGGACTACGAGCAGTACTTC. The chain has TRBV11-3 and TRBJ2-7; TRBD1 is a possible D gene (5 bases). V gave up 1 base and J gave up 3 bases, with 10 bases separating them. Germline V gene data show CDR1 as SGHNT and CDR2 as YENEEA. This CDR3 has 14 residues. The variable domain in full, with the rest retrieved from reference TRBV11-3 and TRBJ2-7, is EAGVVQSPRYKIIEKKQPVAFWCNPISGHNTLYWYLQNLGQGPELLIRYENEEAVDDSQLPKDRFSAERLKGVDSTLKIQPAELGDSAVYLCASSLAGRDYEQYFGPGTRLTVT.

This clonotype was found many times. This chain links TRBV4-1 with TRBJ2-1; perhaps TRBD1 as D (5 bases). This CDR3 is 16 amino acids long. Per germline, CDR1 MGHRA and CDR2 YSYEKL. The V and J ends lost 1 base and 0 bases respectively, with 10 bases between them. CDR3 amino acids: CASSQGAGRSYNEQFF. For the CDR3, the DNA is TGCGCCAGCAGCCAAGGAGCAGGGCGCTCCTACAATGAGCAGTTCTTC.

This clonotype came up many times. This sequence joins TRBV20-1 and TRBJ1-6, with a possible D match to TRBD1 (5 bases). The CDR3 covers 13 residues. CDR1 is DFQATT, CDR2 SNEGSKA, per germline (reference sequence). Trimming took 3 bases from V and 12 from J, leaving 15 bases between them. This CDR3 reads CSASREGSQPLHF. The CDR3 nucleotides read TGCAGTGCTAGTCGGGAGGGGTCCCAACCCCTCCACTTT.